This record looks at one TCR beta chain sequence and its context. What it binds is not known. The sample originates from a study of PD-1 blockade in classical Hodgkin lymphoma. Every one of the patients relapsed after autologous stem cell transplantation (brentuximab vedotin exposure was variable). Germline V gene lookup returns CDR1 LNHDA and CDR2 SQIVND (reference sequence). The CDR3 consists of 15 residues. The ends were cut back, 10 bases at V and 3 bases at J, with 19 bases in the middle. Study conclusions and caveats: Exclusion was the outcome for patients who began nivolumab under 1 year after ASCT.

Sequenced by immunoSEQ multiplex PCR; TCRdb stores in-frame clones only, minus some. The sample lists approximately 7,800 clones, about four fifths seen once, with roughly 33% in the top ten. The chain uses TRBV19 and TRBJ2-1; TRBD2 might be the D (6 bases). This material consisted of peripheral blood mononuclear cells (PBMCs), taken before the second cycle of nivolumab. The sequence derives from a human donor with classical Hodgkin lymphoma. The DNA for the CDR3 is TGTGCCACTAACCTCGGGGCGGGGAGCTACAATGAGCAGTTCTTC. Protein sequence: CATNLGAGSYNEQFF.